The 31 T cell receptor beta chains below all came from one sample that was sequenced in a study of T cell changes during pregnancy in multiple sclerosis. Sequencing used immunoSEQ multiplex PCR; TCRdb keeps in-frame clones, though not all of them. The data contain approximately 97,000 clones, 90% of them seen just once; the ten biggest clones take up around 0.78%. The sample consisted of peripheral blood, taken in the second trimester of pregnancy. All receptors derive from a female donor in good health, enrolled as a control in a pregnancy study.

The genes are TRBV2 and TRBJ1-1; 7 nucleotides line up with TRBD1. The V segment lost 4 bases and the J segment 4 bases; nucleotides outside the gene matches: 6. The CDR3 extends over 14 amino acids. The germline gives CDR1 SNHLY, CDR2 FYNNEI. The CDR3 sequence is CASSGQGRGTEAFF. CDR3 nucleotide sequence: TGTGCCAGCAGTGGACAGGGAAGGGGCACTGAAGCTTTCTTT. The full variable domain, in which reference TRBV2 and TRBJ1-1 provide the parts outside the CDR3, is EPEVTQTPSHQVTQMGQEVILRCVPISNHLYFYWYRQILGQKVEFLVSFYNNEISEKSEIFDDQFSVERPDGSNFTLKIRSTKLEDSAMYFCASSGQGRGTEAFFGQGTRLTVV.

The chain uses TRBV7-9 and TRBJ1-1; TRBD1 matches at 7 bases. The CDR3 has 14 residues. Germline V lookup: CDR1 SEHNR, CDR2 FQNEAQ (reference sequence). The V and J ends lost 2 bases and 5 bases, in that order; junction bases with no gene match: 5. The DNA of the CDR3 is TGTGCCAGCAGCTTAATAGACAGGGTTACTGAAGCTTTCTTT. Protein: CASSLIDRVTEAFF.

This sequence joins TRBV9 and TRBJ2-7; 10 bases fit TRBD1. From germline, CDR1 is SGDLS and CDR2 YYNGEE. There are 15 residues in the CDR3. V shed 2 bases, J shed 3 bases, and the junction held 5 bases outside the gene matches. The CDR3 DNA sequence: TGTGCCAGCAGCGTTAGCTGGACAGGGGGCTACGAGCAGTACTTC. This gives the protein CASSVSWTGGYEQYF. The whole variable domain, remainder taken from reference TRBV9 and TRBJ2-7, is DSGVTQTPKHLITATGQRVTLRCSPRSGDLSVYWYQQSLDQGLQFLIQYYNGEERAKGNILERFSAQQFPDLHSELNLSSLELGDSALYFCASSVSWTGGYEQYFGPGTRLTVT.

This clone was seen just once. DNA of the CDR3: TGTGCCAGCAGTGAAGGGAGAGGGGGTCACCTCCCCCGGTACGAGCAGTACTTC. Translating gives CASSEGRGGHLPRYEQYF. The chain combines TRBV6-1 with TRBJ2-7, with D tentatively TRBD1 (6 bases). CDR1 MNHNS and CDR2 SASEGT come from the germline V gene. Trimming removed 1 base at V and 4 bases at J, with 23 bases between. CDR3 length equals 18 residues.

The chain is built from TRBV7-2 and TRBJ2-1, with TRBD2 matching over 9 bases. V lost 5 bases to trimming and J lost 6 bases; unmatched junction nucleotides: 8. There are 15 residues in the CDR3. Germline lookup yields CDR1 SGHTA and CDR2 FQGNSA. The CDR3 region has the DNA TGTGCCAGCAGCATCTTAGCGGGAGTCTTCAATGAGCAGTTCTTC. Translating gives CASSILAGVFNEQFF. Filled out from reference TRBV7-2 and TRBJ2-1, the complete variable domain reads GAGVSQSPSNKVTEKGKDVELRCDPISGHTALYWYRQSLGQGLEFLIYFQGNSAPDKSGLPSDRFSAERTGGSVSTLTIQRTQQEDSAVYLCASSILAGVFNEQFFGPGTRLTVL.

The chain carries TRBV18 and TRBJ1-1; the match to TRBD1 covers 7 bases. V shed 3 bases, J shed 0 bases, and the junction held 4 bases outside the gene matches. The CDR3 totals 15 residues. Germline V CDR1 and CDR2: KGHSH, LQKENI. Written as DNA, the CDR3 is TGTGCCAGCTCACCCAACAGGGGCATGAACACTGAAGCTTTCTTT. Its translation is CASSPNRGMNTEAFF.

The chain combines TRBV19 with TRBJ1-1; D call uncertain. The CDR3 spans 12 residues. Germline V gene lookup returns CDR1 LNHDA and CDR2 SQIVND (reference sequence). Trimming took 7 bases from V and 1 from J, leaving 7 bases between them. The CDR3 DNA is TGTGCCAGTACTCGGGGGAACACTGAAGCTTTCTTT. Translated, it gives CASTRGNTEAFF.

The chain recombines TRBV19 with TRBJ1-2; D is ambiguous. CDR1 and CDR2 from the germline V gene are LNHDA and SQIVND (reference sequence). The V and J ends lost 7 bases and 4 bases respectively, with 10 bases between them. This CDR3 comprises 12 residues. CDR3 in DNA: TGTGCCAGTACGGAGGGTGGCTATGGCTACACCTTC. Protein: CASTEGGYGYTF.

In this sample, this clone turned up once. This rearrangement joins TRBV30 to TRBJ2-7; 7 bases agree with TRBD2. The germline V gene encodes CDR1 GTSNPN and CDR2 SVGIG (reference sequence). The CDR3 is 12 amino acids. The V and J ends lost 1 base and 13 bases, in that order; junction bases with no gene match: 10. The CDR3 region has the DNA TGTGCCTGGAGTGGGGAGGGAGCCTTGGGATACTTC. The encoded protein is CAWSGEGALGYF.

The chain couples TRBV6-1 to TRBJ2-5, with 7 positions matching TRBD2. This CDR3 is built from 15 residues. Germline V lookup: CDR1 MNHNS, CDR2 SASEGT. V was clipped by 1 base and J by 3 bases; unmatched bases: 5. The CDR3 DNA sequence: TGTGCCAGCAGTGAAGAGCGGGGAGAAGAAGAGACCCAGTACTTC. Its translation is CASSEERGEEETQYF.

The chain carries TRBV25-1 and TRBJ1-2; TRBD1 is a possible D gene (6 bases). Trimming cost V 6 bases and J 2 bases, with 13 bases left between them. The germline gives CDR1 MGHDK, CDR2 SYGVNS. This CDR3 is 14 amino acids long. The CDR3: CASRLTGQNYGYTF. For the CDR3, the DNA is TGTGCCAGCAGACTCACCGGACAGAACTATGGCTACACCTTC.

The chain recombines TRBV4-3 with TRBJ1-1; no reliable D call. CDR3 length: 15 residues. Trimming left V 8 bases short and J 1 base short, with 17 bases between. Germline CDR1 reads LGHNA; CDR2 reads YSLEER. CDR3 nucleotides: TGCGCCAGCGTCCCGAGGAGGAGCTCGAACACTGAAGCTTTCTTT. Translation gives CASVPRRSSNTEAFF.

The chain uses TRBV2 and TRBJ1-1, with TRBD1 as a possible D gene (6 bases). The CDR3 is 14 amino acids. Germline V gene data show CDR1 as SNHLY and CDR2 as FYNNEI. The ends were cut back, 7 bases at V and 1 base at J, with 13 bases in the middle. The CDR3 DNA reads as TGTGCCAGCACCGAGGGGGTACCGAACACTGAAGCTTTCTTT. Translating it yields CASTEGVPNTEAFF. Filled out from reference TRBV2 and TRBJ1-1, the complete variable domain reads EPEVTQTPSHQVTQMGQEVILRCVPISNHLYFYWYRQILGQKVEFLVSFYNNEISEKSEIFDDQFSVERPDGSNFTLKIRSTKLEDSAMYFCASTEGVPNTEAFFGQGTRLTVV.

This clone was found a few times. This chain connects TRBV19 to TRBJ1-1, with D uncertain. CDR1 is LNHDA, CDR2 SQIVND, per germline (reference sequence). The CDR3 totals 14 residues. Trimming removed 5 bases at V and 1 base at J, with 11 bases between. CDR3 nucleotides: TGTGCCAGTAGTCCAGGACTGCAGAACACTGAAGCTTTCTTT. Protein product: CASSPGLQNTEAFF.

The chain couples TRBV5-1 to TRBJ2-7; TRBD2 matches 13 bases. The V and J ends lost 2 bases and 0 bases, in that order; junction bases with no gene match: 5. This CDR3 comprises 17 residues. CDR1 and CDR2 (germline): SGHRS, YFSETQ. The CDR3 DNA reads as TGCGCCAGCAGCTTCGGACTAGCGGGAGTCAGCTCCTACGAGCAGTACTTC. Translating gives CASSFGLAGVSSYEQYF.

The gene calls are TRBV28 and TRBJ1-1, with a possible D match to TRBD1 (5 bases). Germline V lookup: CDR1 MDHEN, CDR2 SYDVKM. Trimming stripped 7 bases from V and 7 bases from J, with 13 bases between. The CDR3 covers 12 residues. The CDR3 region is CASIAGGIEAFF. In DNA, the CDR3 is TGTGCCAGCATTGCGGGGGGGATTGAAGCTTTCTTT. Using reference TRBV28 and TRBJ1-1 for the parts outside the CDR3, the full variable domain is DVKVTQSSRYLVKRTGEKVFLECVQDMDHENMFWYRQDPGLGLRLIYFSYDVKMKEKGDIPEGYSVSREKKERFSLILESASTNQTSMYLCASIAGGIEAFFGQGTRLTVV.

The V gene is TRBV12-2, the J gene TRBJ2-7; TRBD2 is taken as the D call from the table, unchecked against the DNA. TRBV12-2 is a pseudogene segment. The CDR3 extends over 17 amino acids. The CDR3, as DNA: TGTGCAAGTCGCGCAAAAACCAGGAGCGGGGACCCCTACGAGCAGTACTTC. This translates into CASRAKTRSGDPYEQYF.

This clone was found once. A much larger clone lies a single base off, so this may be a read error. V is TRBV2 and J is TRBJ1-4; weak D call: TRBD1 (6 bases). The CDR3 covers 14 residues. V gave up 3 bases and J gave up 1 base, with 6 bases separating them. Germline-derived CDR1 and CDR2 are SNHLY and FYNNEI. CDR3: CASSDRGTNEKLFF. The CDR3 coding sequence is TGTGCCAGCAGTGACAGGGGAACTAATGAAAAACTGTTTTTT.

The chain's CDR3 is CASSLSLQGLSYNEQFF. CDR3 in DNA: TGTGCCAGCAGTTTATCCCTACAGGGTCTTAGCTACAATGAGCAGTTCTTC. V is TRBV27 and J is TRBJ2-1, with D maybe TRBD1 (6 bases). CDR3 length equals 17 residues. Deletions cut 0 bases from V and 3 bases from J, with 15 bases between. Germline assignment: CDR1 MNHEY and CDR2 SMNVEV (reference sequence).

The gene calls are TRBV19 and TRBJ1-2; 8 bases align to TRBD1. The CDR3 is 12 amino acids. CDR1 and CDR2 (germline): LNHDA, SQIVND (reference sequence). After removal of 7 bases from V and 5 bases from J, the junction contained 3 bases not matched to a gene. The CDR3 here is CASTRTGYGYTF. CDR3 nucleotide sequence: TGTGCCAGTACTCGGACAGGGTATGGCTACACCTTC.

This chain joins TRBV11-3 and TRBJ2-3; TRBD2 matches 9 bases. Germline lookup yields CDR1 SGHNT and CDR2 YENEEA. Losses at the gene ends were 5 bases for V and 5 bases for J; bases not matched to a gene: 8. The CDR3 length is 15 residues. In DNA, the CDR3 is TGTGCCAGCAGCCTGGGGACTAGCAGACTAGATACGCAGTATTTT. It is translated as CASSLGTSRLDTQYF.

The CDR3 region has the DNA TGCGCCAGCAGCTTTACCCAGGGGACCAACACTGAAGCTTTCTTT. This encodes CASSFTQGTNTEAFF. V usage is TRBV5-1 and J usage is TRBJ1-1; TRBD1 is a possible D gene (6 bases). CDR1 and CDR2 (germline): SGHRS, YFSETQ. Trimming removed 2 bases at V and 2 bases at J, with 13 bases between. This CDR3 contains 15 residues.

The rearrangement links TRBV5-1 to TRBJ2-5; 9 bases are shared with TRBD2. Trimming removed 2 bases from V and 5 bases from J; junction bases left unmatched: 7. CDR1 and CDR2 (germline): SGHRS, YFSETQ. This CDR3 region has 15 residues. In DNA form, the CDR3 reads TGCGCCAGCAGCTTTCGAGGCGGGGGGGAGGAGACCCAGTACTTC. This encodes CASSFRGGGEETQYF. Full variable domain (outside the CDR3, taken from reference TRBV5-1 and TRBJ2-5): KAGVTQTPRYLIKTRGQQVTLSCSPISGHRSVSWYQQTPGQGLQFLFEYFSETQRNKGNFPGRFSGRQFSNSRSEMNVSTLELGDSALYLCASSFRGGGEETQYFGPGTRLLVL.

The chain employs TRBV14 and TRBJ1-2, with a weak D call TRBD1 (5 bases). The CDR3 extends over 15 amino acids. The germline V gene has CDR1 SGHDN and CDR2 FVKESK. V lost 1 base, J lost 3 bases, and 12 bases lay in between. The CDR3 is CASSQALTADYGYTF. CDR3 in DNA: TGTGCCAGCAGCCAAGCTTTGACAGCCGACTATGGCTACACCTTC.

V gene TRBV6-5 combines with J gene TRBJ1-3; unclear D gene. V lost 0 bases to trimming and J lost 4 bases, with 10 bases between them. The CDR3 totals 15 residues. CDR1 and CDR2 from the germline V gene are MNHEY and SVGAGI. In DNA form, the CDR3 reads TGTGCCAGCAGTTACTCGAACAGAAGGGGAAACACCATATATTTT. The encoded protein is CASSYSNRRGNTIYF.

The chain uses TRBV19 and TRBJ1-5; no definite D call. This CDR3 region has 13 residues. In germline, CDR1 is LNHDA, CDR2 SQIVND (reference sequence). Trimming cost V 3 bases and J 5 bases, with 8 bases left between them. CDR3 DNA sequence: TGTGCCAGTAGTATCCCTCTAGATCAGCCCCAGCATTTT. It yields the protein CASSIPLDQPQHF.

This sequence joins TRBV5-1 and TRBJ2-1, with D possibly being TRBD2 (6 bases). There are 15 residues in the CDR3. Trimming removed 7 bases from V and 0 bases from J, with 14 bases in between. Germline values: CDR1 SGHRS, CDR2 YFSETQ. The CDR3 loop reads CASGRTRSSYNEQFF. DNA of the CDR3: TGCGCCAGCGGGAGGACTCGCAGCTCCTACAATGAGCAGTTCTTC.

The genes are TRBV11-2 and TRBJ1-5, with TRBD1 matching over 11 bases. Losses at the gene ends were 1 base for V and 3 bases for J; bases not matched to a gene: 5. The CDR3 contains 17 residues. The V gene's germline CDR1 is SGHAT and CDR2 FQNNGV. The CDR3 sequence is CASSLGTGGPSNQPQHF. CDR3 DNA: TGTGCCAGCAGCTTAGGGACAGGGGGCCCTTCCAATCAGCCCCAGCATTTT. Using reference TRBV11-2 and TRBJ1-5 for the parts outside the CDR3, the full variable domain is EAGVAQSPRYKIIEKRQSVAFWCNPISGHATLYWYQQILGQGPKLLIQFQNNGVVDDSQLPKDRFSAERLKGVDSTLKIQPAKLEDSAVYLCASSLGTGGPSNQPQHFGDGTRLSIL.

The V gene is TRBV5-1, the J gene TRBJ1-3, with 7 nucleotides matching TRBD1. J was trimmed by 4 bases and V by 5 bases; bases with no gene match: 6. CDR1 SGHRS and CDR2 YFSETQ come from the germline V gene. The CDR3 loop spans 14 amino acids. CDR3 region: CASSRDSTGNTIYF. Here the CDR3 DNA reads TGCGCCAGCAGTAGGGACAGTACAGGAAACACCATATATTTT. Supplemented by reference TRBV5-1 and TRBJ1-3, the full variable domain reads KAGVTQTPRYLIKTRGQQVTLSCSPISGHRSVSWYQQTPGQGLQFLFEYFSETQRNKGNFPGRFSGRQFSNSRSEMNVSTLELGDSALYLCASSRDSTGNTIYFGEGSWLTVV.

The gene calls are TRBV5-6 and TRBJ1-6; 8 nucleotides line up with TRBD1. CDR3 length: 15 amino acids. Per the germline V gene, CDR1 is SGHDT and CDR2 is YYEEEE. Trimming took 2 bases from V and 6 from J; bases not matched to a gene: 4. CDR3 bases: TGTGCCAGCAGCTTTGGGACAGGCCTTAATTCACCCCTCCACTTT. Protein: CASSFGTGLNSPLHF.

The rearrangement links TRBV5-1 to TRBJ1-1; 7 bases map to TRBD1. CDR3 length equals 15 residues. Germline loops: CDR1 SGHRS, CDR2 YFSETQ. J gave up 3 bases and V 0 bases, and 5 bases lay outside the gene matches. Written as DNA, the CDR3 is TGCGCCAGCAGCTTGGGGGGGACAGAGGACACTGAAGCTTTCTTT. Translating it yields CASSLGGTEDTEAFF.